The rows below give T cell receptor beta chains drawn from one sample of a study of PD-1 blockade in classical Hodgkin lymphoma. Sequencing was performed with immunoSEQ multiplex PCR; in TCRdb, only in-frame clones are kept and a portion is missing. The sample comprises thousands of clones, 45% to 65% of which are singletons, and about 16% rests with the top ten. The input for sequencing was CD8+ T cells from blood, taken at baseline. These receptor sequences come from a human donor with classical Hodgkin lymphoma. Both conserved end residues are part of each CDR3. Fields, in order: clone size, J gene, V gene, D gene, CDR3 protein, CDR3 DNA. D genes are given only for firm matches. Only part of the rows carry a size: once, few, many, or a class if the clone is expanded.

>NA|TRBJ2-5|TRBV2|TRBD1
CASRGTGGLRETQYF
TGTGCCAGCAGGGGGACAGGGGGCCTAAGGGAGACCCAGTACTTC
>NA|TRBJ2-3|TRBV18|TRBD1
CASSQTGGVTDTQYF
TGTGCCAGCTCCCAGACAGGGGGTGTAACAGATACGCAGTATTTT
>NA|TRBJ1-2|TRBV7-6|TRBD1
CASSSGQGPIYGYTF
TGTGCCAGCAGCTCGGGACAGGGCCCCATCTATGGCTACACCTTC
>few|TRBJ1-1|TRBV15|NA
CATSRDRMNTEAFF
TGTGCCACCAGCAGAGACAGGATGAACACTGAAGCTTTCTTT
>once|TRBJ2-1|TRBV6-5|TRBD2
CASRDGTSGHNEQFF
TGTGCCAGCAGGGACGGGACTAGCGGACACAATGAGCAGTTCTTC
>NA|TRBJ1-4|TRBV11-2|TRBD1
CASSLWDRDNEKLFF
TGTGCCAGCAGCCTGTGGGACAGGGATAATGAAAAACTGTTTTTT
>few|TRBJ2-1|TRBV28|NA
CASRPAGTAYNEQFF
TGTGCCAGCAGACCCGCCGGGACTGCCTACAATGAGCAGTTCTTC
>large|TRBJ2-7|TRBV27|TRBD1
CASSLYGGQAYEQYF
TGTGCCAGCAGTTTATATGGAGGACAGGCCTACGAGCAGTACTTC
>NA|TRBJ2-7|TRBV9|NA
CASSEDETYEQYF
TGTGCCAGCAGCGAGGACGAGACCTACGAGCAGTACTTC
>NA|TRBJ2-3|TRBV4-1|TRBD1
CASSLGTDPPTDTQYF
TGCGCCAGCAGCCTTGGGACAGACCCGCCAACAGATACGCAGTATTTT
>NA|TRBJ1-5|TRBV9|NA
CASSVGGSNQPQHF
TGTGCCAGCAGCGTGGGGGGGTCCAATCAGCCCCAGCATTTT
>NA|TRBJ1-1|TRBV4-1|NA
CASSQAASGMAEAFF
TGCGCCAGCAGCCAGGCTGCCTCAGGGATGGCTGAAGCTTTCTTT
>NA|TRBJ2-3|TRBV27|TRBD2
CASSLGGSTDTQYF
TGTGCCAGCAGTTTGGGCGGGAGTACAGATACGCAGTATTTT
>few|TRBJ2-7|TRBV7-3|NA
CASSLARSSEQYF
TGTGCCAGCAGCTTAGCGCGATCCAGCGAGCAGTACTTC
>few|TRBJ1-2|TRBV19|NA
CASSLQGDYGYTF
TGTGCCAGTAGCTTACAGGGAGACTATGGCTACACCTTC
>NA|TRBJ1-1|TRBV5-5|NA
CASSSPVGATEAFF
TGTGCCAGCAGCTCCCCTGTGGGGGCCACTGAAGCTTTCTTT
>NA|TRBJ2-7|TRBV2|TRBD2
CASRLAGEDEQYF
TGTGCCAGCAGACTAGCGGGAGAAGACGAGCAGTACTTC
>NA|TRBJ2-7|TRBV9|TRBD1
CASSVADRPRTGISYEQYF
TGTGCCAGCAGCGTAGCCGACAGACCCCGGACAGGAATCTCCTACGAGCAGTACTTC
>NA|TRBJ2-5|TRBV7-9|NA
CASSRLPGEQGQETQYF
TGTGCCAGCAGCCGACTCCCGGGAGAACAGGGGCAAGAGACCCAGTACTTC
>few|TRBJ2-1|TRBV29-1|TRBD2
CSDWTSGRAGDNEQFF
TGCAGCGACTGGACTAGCGGGAGGGCCGGGGACAATGAGCAGTTCTTC
>NA|TRBJ1-1|TRBV7-9|TRBD1
CASSLVDRGGTEAFF
TGTGCCAGCAGCTTAGTCGACAGGGGGGGCACTGAAGCTTTCTTT
>medium-sized|TRBJ1-1|TRBV19|NA
CASSIGVGNTEAFF
TGTGCCAGTAGTATAGGGGTTGGGAACACTGAAGCTTTCTTT
>NA|TRBJ2-7|TRBV29-1|NA
CSAQDSDSYEQYF
TGCAGCGCCCAGGACAGCGACTCCTACGAGCAGTACTTC
>few|TRBJ2-1|TRBV11-2|NA
CASTLGGNSYNEQFF
TGTGCCAGCACCCTAGGGGGGAACTCCTACAATGAGCAGTTCTTC
>NA|TRBJ2-3|TRBV7-9|NA
CASSRPGTDTQYF
TGTGCCAGCAGTAGACCTGGGACAGATACGCAGTATTTT
>few|TRBJ1-1|TRBV4-1|TRBD1
CASRSTGATNTEAFF
TGCGCCAGCAGATCGACAGGGGCCACGAACACTGAAGCTTTCTTT
>NA|TRBJ2-7|TRBV10-3|NA
CAISERGTTYEQYF
TGTGCCATCAGTGAGCGGGGCACAACCTACGAGCAGTACTTC
>NA|TRBJ2-3|TRBV7-9|NA
CASSLAIGSGTDTQYF
TGTGCCAGCAGCTTAGCGATCGGTAGCGGCACAGATACGCAGTATTTT
>NA|TRBJ2-1|TRBV7-2|TRBD1
CASSFGTGNYNEQFF
TGTGCCAGCAGCTTTGGGACAGGGAACTACAATGAGCAGTTCTTC
>NA|TRBJ2-7|TRBV5-4|NA
CASSFISEQYF
TGTGCCAGCAGCTTCATTTCCGAGCAGTACTTC
>NA|TRBJ2-7|TRBV7-9|NA
CASRGGGDTAVYEQYF
TGTGCCAGCAGGGGAGGGGGCGACACCGCAGTTTACGAGCAGTACTTC
>few|TRBJ2-7|TRBV18|NA
CASSPPKGAADYEQYF
TGTGCCAGCTCACCGCCGAAGGGAGCGGCGGACTACGAGCAGTACTTC
>few|TRBJ2-2|TRBV11-2|NA
CASYFGELFF
TGTGCCAGTTATTTCGGGGAGCTGTTTTTT
>NA|TRBJ2-1|TRBV6-4|NA
CASSDSIGDEQFF
TGTGCCAGCAGTGACTCCATAGGGGATGAGCAGTTCTTC
>few|TRBJ2-7|TRBV4-1|NA
CASSQTGSNYEQYF
TGCGCCAGCAGCCAAACAGGCAGCAACTACGAGCAGTACTTC
>NA|TRBJ2-2|TRBV2|NA
CASSSPGGPRTGELFF
TGTGCCAGCAGTTCGCCCGGGGGGCCGAGAACCGGGGAGCTGTTTTTT
>few|TRBJ2-2|TRBV15|NA
CATSRSRDTGELFF
TGTGCCACCAGCAGATCCCGGGACACCGGGGAGCTGTTTTTT
>NA|TRBJ2-3|TRBV7-6|NA
CASSFSGLGTDTQYF
TGTGCCAGCAGCTTTTCCGGTTTGGGGACAGATACGCAGTATTTT
>NA|TRBJ1-6|TRBV2|NA
CASSETTGSRWNSPLHF
TGTGCCAGCAGTGAAACCACAGGGTCCCGGTGGAATTCACCCCTCCACTTT
>NA|TRBJ2-1|TRBV11-3|TRBD2
CASSFSGRSYNEQFF
TGTGCCAGCAGCTTTAGCGGGAGGTCCTACAATGAGCAGTTCTTC
>large|TRBJ2-7|TRBV7-8|NA
CASSLNTGSGYEQYF
TGTGCCAGCAGCCTAAATACAGGGAGCGGCTACGAGCAGTACTTC
>NA|TRBJ2-5|TRBV6-1|TRBD1
CASSDPGQGTRETQYF
TGTGCCAGCAGTGACCCGGGACAGGGGACGAGGGAGACCCAGTACTTC
>NA|TRBJ2-7|TRBV4-1|NA
CASSQASQRSYEQYF
TGCGCCAGCAGCCAAGCTTCTCAGAGATCCTACGAGCAGTACTTC
>NA|TRBJ2-7|TRBV7-9|TRBD1
CASSIGTGPYEQYF
TGTGCCAGCAGCATCGGGACAGGCCCCTACGAGCAGTACTTC
>few|TRBJ1-2|TRBV27|TRBD1
CASRSLDSTGNYGYTF
TGTGCCAGCAGATCCCTTGACTCGACAGGGAACTATGGCTACACCTTC
>medium-sized|TRBJ1-5|TRBV6-5|NA
CASSSGRRGGVQPQHF
TGTGCCAGCAGTTCAGGTCGTCGGGGTGGCGTTCAGCCCCAGCATTTT
>NA|TRBJ2-1|TRBV12-5|NA
CASGFEGNHNEQFF
TGTGCTAGTGGTTTTGAGGGGAACCACAATGAGCAGTTCTTC
>NA|TRBJ1-2|TRBV7-2|TRBD1
CASSVQGESNYGYTF
TGTGCCAGCAGCGTACAGGGGGAATCTAACTATGGCTACACCTTC
>NA|TRBJ2-5|TRBV7-8|TRBD1
CASSLPWEDREWETQYF
TGTGCCAGCAGCCTACCGTGGGAGGACAGGGAATGGGAGACCCAGTACTTC
>NA|TRBJ2-7|TRBV27|NA
CASSLSGSRLTYEQYF
TGTGCCAGCAGTTTAAGCGGGTCCCGCCTAACCTACGAGCAGTACTTC
>NA|TRBJ2-2|TRBV19|NA
CASGALPGNTGELFF
TGTGCCAGTGGAGCGTTACCAGGGAACACCGGGGAGCTGTTTTTT
>few|TRBJ1-1|TRBV28|NA
CASSLVREAFF
TGTGCCAGCAGTTTGGTGAGGGAGGCTTTCTTT
>medium-sized|TRBJ2-1|TRBV28|TRBD2
CASSLFAGGPGNEQFF
TGTGCCAGCAGTTTATTTGCGGGAGGGCCGGGGAATGAGCAGTTCTTC